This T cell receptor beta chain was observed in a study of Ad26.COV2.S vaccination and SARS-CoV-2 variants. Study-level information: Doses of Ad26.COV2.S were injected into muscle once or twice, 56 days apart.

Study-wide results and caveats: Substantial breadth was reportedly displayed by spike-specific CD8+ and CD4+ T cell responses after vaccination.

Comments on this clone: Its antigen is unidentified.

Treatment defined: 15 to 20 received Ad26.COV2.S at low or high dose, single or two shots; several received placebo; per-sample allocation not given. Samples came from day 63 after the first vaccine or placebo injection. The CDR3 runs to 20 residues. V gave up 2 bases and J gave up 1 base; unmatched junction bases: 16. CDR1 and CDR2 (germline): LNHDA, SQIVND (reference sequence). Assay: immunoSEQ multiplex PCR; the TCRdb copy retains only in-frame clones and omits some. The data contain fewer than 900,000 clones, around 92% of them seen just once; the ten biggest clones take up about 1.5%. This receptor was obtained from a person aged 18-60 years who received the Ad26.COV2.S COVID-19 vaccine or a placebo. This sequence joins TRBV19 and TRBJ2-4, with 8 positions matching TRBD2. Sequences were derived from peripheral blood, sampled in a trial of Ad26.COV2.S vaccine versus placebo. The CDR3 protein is CASSIRGVAGSGWAKNIQYF. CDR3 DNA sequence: TGTGCCAGTAGTATACGTGGAGTAGCGGGATCGGGTTGGGCCAAAAACATTCAGTACTTC.